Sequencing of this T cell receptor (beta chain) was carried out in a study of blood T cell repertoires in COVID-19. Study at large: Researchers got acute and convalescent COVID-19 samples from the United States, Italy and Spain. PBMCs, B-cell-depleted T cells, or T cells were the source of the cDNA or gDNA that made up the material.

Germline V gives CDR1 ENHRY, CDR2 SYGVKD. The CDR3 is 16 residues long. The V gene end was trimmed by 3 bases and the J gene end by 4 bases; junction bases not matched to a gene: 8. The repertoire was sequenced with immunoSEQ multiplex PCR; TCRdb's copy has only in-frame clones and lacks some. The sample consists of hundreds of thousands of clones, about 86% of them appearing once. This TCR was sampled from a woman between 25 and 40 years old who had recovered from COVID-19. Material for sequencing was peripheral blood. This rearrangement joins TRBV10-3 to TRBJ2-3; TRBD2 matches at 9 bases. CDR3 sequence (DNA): TGTGCCATCAGTGATAGTAGAGCGGGGGGACCAGATACGCAGTATTTT. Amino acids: CAISDSRAGGPDTQYF.